The sequence of this T cell receptor (beta chain) was determined in a study of blood T cell repertoires in COVID-19. Study at large: T cells, B-cell-depleted T cells, or PBMCs provided the cDNA or gDNA that served as material.

Measured with immunoSEQ multiplex PCR; TCRdb has only the in-frame clones, and not every one. The sample has 200,000 to 300,000 clones, about 81% seen once. The source of this sequence is a woman in her sixties or seventies with active or convalescent COVID-19. Input material: peripheral blood.

CDR3 amino acids: CASSQDARGPFGNTIYF. CDR3 DNA sequence: TGCGCCAGCAGCCAAGATGCCAGGGGGCCCTTTGGAAACACCATATATTTT. V gene TRBV4-1 combines with J gene TRBJ1-3; 8 bases align to TRBD1. V gave up 0 bases and J gave up 3 bases; unmatched junction bases: 7. Per germline, CDR1 MGHRA and CDR2 YSYEKL. CDR3 length: 17 amino acids.